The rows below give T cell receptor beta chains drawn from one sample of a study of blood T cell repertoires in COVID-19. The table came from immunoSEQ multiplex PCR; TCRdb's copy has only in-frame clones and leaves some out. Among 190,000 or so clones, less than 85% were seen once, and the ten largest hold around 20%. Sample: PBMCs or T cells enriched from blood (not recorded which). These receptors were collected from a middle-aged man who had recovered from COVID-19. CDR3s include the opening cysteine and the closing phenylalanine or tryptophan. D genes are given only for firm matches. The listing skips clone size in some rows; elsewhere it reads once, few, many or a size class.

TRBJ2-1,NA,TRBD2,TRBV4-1,CASSQDLGAGVYNEQFF,TGCGCCAGCAGCCAAGATCTCGGAGCGGGAGTCTACAATGAGCAGTTCTTC
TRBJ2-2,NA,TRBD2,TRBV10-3,CAISEGLAGTNGELFF,TGTGCCATCAGTGAAGGACTAGCGGGAACAAACGGGGAGCTGTTTTTT
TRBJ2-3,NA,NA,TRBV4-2,CASSQDLTLPSTDTQYF,TGTGCCAGCAGCCAAGATTTGACTCTCCCAAGCACAGATACGCAGTATTTT
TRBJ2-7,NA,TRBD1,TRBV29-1,CSIRDRSYEQYF,TGCAGCATCCGGGACAGATCCTACGAGCAGTACTTC
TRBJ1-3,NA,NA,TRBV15,CATSRSPDRSSGNTIYF,TGTGCCACCAGCAGATCCCCCGACCGGAGCTCTGGAAACACCATATATTTT
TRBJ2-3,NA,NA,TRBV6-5,CASSYGATDTQYF,TGTGCCAGCAGCTACGGGGCCACAGATACGCAGTATTTT
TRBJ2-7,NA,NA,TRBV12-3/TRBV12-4,CASSFPGRNEQYF,TGTGCCAGCAGTTTTCCAGGGAGGAACGAGCAGTACTTC
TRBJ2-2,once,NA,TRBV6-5,CATRRDTGELFF,TGTGCCACCAGACGGGACACCGGGGAGCTGTTTTTT
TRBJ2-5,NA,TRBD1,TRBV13,CASSLRDRGDQETQYF,TGTGCCAGCAGCCTCCGGGACAGGGGCGACCAAGAGACCCAGTACTTC
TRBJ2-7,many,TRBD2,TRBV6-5,CASSYTSGSSYEQYF,TGTGCCAGCAGTTACACTAGCGGGTCTTCCTACGAGCAGTACTTC
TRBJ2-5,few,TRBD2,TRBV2,CASSEPSGRVLETQYF,TGTGCCAGCAGTGAACCTAGCGGGAGGGTGTTGGAGACCCAGTACTTC
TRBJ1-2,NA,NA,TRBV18,CASSPTTPQVAYGYTF,TGTGCCAGCTCACCAACCACACCGCAGGTCGCGTATGGCTACACCTTC
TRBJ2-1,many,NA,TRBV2,CASSANLRKNRVGEQFF,TGTGCCAGCAGTGCGAACCTTAGGAAGAACAGGGTTGGTGAGCAGTTCTTC
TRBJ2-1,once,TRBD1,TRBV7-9,CASSLAGQGPYNEQFF,TGTGCCAGCAGCTTAGCGGGACAGGGCCCCTACAATGAGCAGTTCTTC
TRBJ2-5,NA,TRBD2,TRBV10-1,CASSDGLAGAGETQYF,TGCGCCAGCAGTGATGGACTAGCGGGAGCAGGAGAGACCCAGTACTTC
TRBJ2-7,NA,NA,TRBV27,CASSSSQGGPYEQYF,TGTGCCAGCAGTTCATCCCAGGGGGGTCCCTACGAGCAGTACTTC
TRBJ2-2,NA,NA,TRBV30,CAWSVTSLRTGELFF,TGTGCCTGGAGTGTAACTAGTTTGAGGACCGGGGAGCTGTTTTTT
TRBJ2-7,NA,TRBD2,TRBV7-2,CASSLSPGLAPYEQYF,TGTGCCAGCAGCTTATCTCCGGGACTAGCTCCCTACGAGCAGTACTTC
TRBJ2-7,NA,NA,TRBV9,CASSPEGDGPYEQYF,TGTGCCAGCAGCCCTGAGGGGGACGGCCCCTACGAGCAGTACTTC
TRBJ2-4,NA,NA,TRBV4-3,CASSQEVAGRDIQYF,TGCGCCAGCAGCCAAGAGGTTGCCGGGCGGGACATTCAGTACTTC
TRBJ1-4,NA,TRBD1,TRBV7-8,CASSPRDRGRRNEKLFF,TGTGCCAGCAGCCCTAGGGACAGGGGTCGGAGAAATGAAAAACTGTTTTTT
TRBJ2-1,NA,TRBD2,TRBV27,CATLTGLAGGPRQFF,TGTGCCACCCTCACGGGACTAGCGGGAGGGCCACGGCAGTTCTTC
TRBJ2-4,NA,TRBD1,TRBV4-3,CASSQDTAGGAGIQYF,TGCGCCAGCAGCCAAGATACGGCAGGGGGCGCGGGCATTCAGTACTTC
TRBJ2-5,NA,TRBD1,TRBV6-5,CASSSTTGAATQYF,TGTGCCAGCAGTTCCACGACAGGGGCCGCTACCCAGTACTTC
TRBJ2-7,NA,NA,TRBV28,CASSFRTYEQYF,TGTGCCAGCAGTTTCAGAACCTACGAGCAGTACTTC
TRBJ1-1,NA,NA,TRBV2,CASSEPVGRGNTEAFF,TGTGCCAGCAGTGAGCCCGTAGGCAGGGGGAACACTGAAGCTTTCTTT
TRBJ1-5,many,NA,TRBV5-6,CASSRSYSNQPQHF,TGTGCCAGCAGCCGTAGTTATAGCAATCAGCCCCAGCATTTT
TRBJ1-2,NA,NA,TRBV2,CASSEEGGFYGYTF,TGTGCCAGCAGTGAAGAAGGAGGGTTCTATGGCTACACCTTC
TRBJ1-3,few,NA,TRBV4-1,CASSQTLDSGNTIYF,TGCGCCAGCAGCCAAACACTAGACTCTGGAAACACCATATATTTT
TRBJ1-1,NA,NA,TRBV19,CASSIVAGYGTEAFF,TGTGCCAGTAGTATAGTAGCAGGGTATGGCACTGAAGCTTTCTTT
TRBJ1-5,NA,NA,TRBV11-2,CASSLALSGRNRGNQPQHF,TGTGCCAGCAGCTTAGCCTTATCGGGTAGGAACCGCGGCAATCAGCCCCAGCATTTT
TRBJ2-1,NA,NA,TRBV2,CASGGRTDRNEQFF,TGTGCCAGCGGGGGCAGGACAGACCGGAATGAGCAGTTCTTC
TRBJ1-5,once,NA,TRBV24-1,CATSDTRQVNQPQHF,TGTGCCACCAGTGACACCCGACAGGTAAATCAGCCCCAGCATTTT
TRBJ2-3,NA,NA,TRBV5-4,CASRRGTLTDTQYF,TGTGCCAGCAGAAGGGGGACCCTCACAGATACGCAGTATTTT
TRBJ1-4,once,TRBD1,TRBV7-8,CASSSRDSGFGEKLFF,TGTGCCAGCAGCTCGCGGGACAGTGGGTTCGGCGAAAAACTGTTTTTT
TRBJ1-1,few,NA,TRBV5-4,CASNKKTGEMDEAFF,TGTGCCAGCAACAAGAAGACAGGAGAGATGGATGAAGCTTTCTTT